This T cell receptor beta chain was profiled in a study of control samples from healthy donors and cancer patients. The length of the CDR3 is 14 residues. V shed 6 bases and J shed 8 bases, with 19 bases lying between them. Germline CDR1 and CDR2: SNHLY and FYNNEI. Some clones are missing from TCRdb's copy, which holds only in-frame ones; the method was immunoSEQ multiplex PCR. The sample contains about 160,000 clones, 93% of which appear only once. Source material: blood. The receptor's source is a woman aged 55 to 70 in good health. The chain recombines TRBV2 with TRBJ1-1; no clear D gene. The CDR3 sequence is CASRSGITRAEAFF. CDR3 sequence (DNA): TGTGCCAGCAGGTCAGGAATCACGAGAGCAGAAGCTTTCTTT.